This section outlines one T cell receptor (beta chain) sequence together with its context. Donors were grouped by their self-reported clinical history. Recovered status applied to Cohort 3 donors who had two consecutive negative PCRs. It also applied to those with clearance or with symptom resolution. This record belongs to a study of blood T cell repertoires in COVID-19. About the study: The study drew acute and convalescent COVID-19 samples from the United States, Italy and Spain. In each case, the material was cDNA or gDNA derived from T cells, B-cell-depleted T cells, or PBMCs.

V was cut by 3 bases and J by 5 bases, with 14 bases left in between. CDR1 and CDR2 from the germline V gene are SGDLS and YYNGEE. The CDR3 is 14 residues long. Method: immunoSEQ multiplex PCR; TCRdb's copy keeps in-frame clones and lacks some. The sample includes 250,000 to 300,000 clones, roughly 85% seen only once; the top ten take approximately 2%. The chain couples TRBV9 to TRBJ1-1; no reliable D call. Sequenced material: PBMCs or T cells enriched from blood (not recorded which). This clonotype was obtained from a woman in her forties or fifties who had recovered from COVID-19. The CDR3 sequence is CASSASLSGTEAFF. CDR3 bases: TGTGCCAGCAGCGCATCCCTAAGTGGTACTGAAGCTTTCTTT.